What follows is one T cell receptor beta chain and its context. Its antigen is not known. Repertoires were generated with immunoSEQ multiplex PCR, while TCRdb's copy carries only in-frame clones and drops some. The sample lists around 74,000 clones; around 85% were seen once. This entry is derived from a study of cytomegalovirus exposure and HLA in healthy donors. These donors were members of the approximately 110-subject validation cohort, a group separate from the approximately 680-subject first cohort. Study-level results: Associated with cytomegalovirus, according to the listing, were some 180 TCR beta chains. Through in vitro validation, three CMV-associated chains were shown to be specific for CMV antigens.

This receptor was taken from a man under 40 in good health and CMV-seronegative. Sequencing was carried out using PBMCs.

CDR3 sequence (DNA): TGCGCCAGCAGCTACAATTTAGTCAGGGGTGGTTTCGGCAATCAGCCCCAGCATTTT. As protein: CASSYNLVRGGFGNQPQHF. The chain joins TRBV4-3 to TRBJ1-5, with a weak D call TRBD1 (6 bases). Trimming took 5 bases from V and 2 from J, leaving 25 bases between them. Per germline, CDR1 LGHNA and CDR2 YSLEER. This CDR3 region has 19 residues.